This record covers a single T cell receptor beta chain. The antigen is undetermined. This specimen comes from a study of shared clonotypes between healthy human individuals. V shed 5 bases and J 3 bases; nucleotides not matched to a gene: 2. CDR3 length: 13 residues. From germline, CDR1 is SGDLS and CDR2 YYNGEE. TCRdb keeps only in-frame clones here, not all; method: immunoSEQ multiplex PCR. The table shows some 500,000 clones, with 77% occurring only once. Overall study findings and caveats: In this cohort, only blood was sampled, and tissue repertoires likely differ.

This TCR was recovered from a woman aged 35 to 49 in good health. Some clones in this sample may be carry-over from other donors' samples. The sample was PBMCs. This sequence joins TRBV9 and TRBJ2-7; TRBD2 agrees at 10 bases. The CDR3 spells CASSSSGSYEQYF. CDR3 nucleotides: TGTGCCAGCAGTTCTAGCGGGAGCTACGAGCAGTACTTC.